The clone carrying this T cell receptor beta chain was observed at least ten times. The antigen is unknown. Germline assignment: CDR1 SGDLS and CDR2 YYNGEE. The CDR3 contains 14 residues. The V gene lost 4 bases and the J gene lost 3 bases, with 10 bases spanning the gap. TCRdb itself ran the RT-PCR reads through MiXCR, one entry per CDR3 protein. The repertoire includes around 540,000 distinct CDR3 sequences, 12% of them detected once, and 10% sits in the top ten. This entry belongs to a study of response to subunit inactivated influenza vaccine. Study-wide results and limits: The authors suggested that few new T cells are recruited per seasonal influenza vaccination.

The clonotype was recovered from a middle-aged man who received an inactivated influenza vaccine. The V call is TRBV9, the J call TRBJ2-2; the D call may be TRBD1 or TRBD2 (5 bases each). Source: PBMCs from blood, taken on the day of vaccination. CDR3 residues: CASSLMGDTGELFF. The DNA for the CDR3 is TGTGCCAGCAGCCTTATGGGGGACACCGGGGAGCTGTTTTTT.